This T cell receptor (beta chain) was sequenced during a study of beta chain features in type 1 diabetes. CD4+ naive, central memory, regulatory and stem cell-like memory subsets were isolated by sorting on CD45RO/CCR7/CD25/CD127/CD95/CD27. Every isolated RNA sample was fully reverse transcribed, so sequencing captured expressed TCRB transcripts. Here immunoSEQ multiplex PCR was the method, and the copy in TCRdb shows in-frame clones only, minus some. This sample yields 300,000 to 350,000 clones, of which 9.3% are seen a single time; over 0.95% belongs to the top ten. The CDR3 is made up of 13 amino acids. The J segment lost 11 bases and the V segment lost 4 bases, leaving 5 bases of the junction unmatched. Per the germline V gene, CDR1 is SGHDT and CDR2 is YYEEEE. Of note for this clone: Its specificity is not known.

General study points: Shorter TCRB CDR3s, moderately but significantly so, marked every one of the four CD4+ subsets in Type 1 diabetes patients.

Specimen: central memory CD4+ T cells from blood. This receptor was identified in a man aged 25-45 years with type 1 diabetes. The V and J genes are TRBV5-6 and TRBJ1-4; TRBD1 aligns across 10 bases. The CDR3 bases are TGTGCCAGCAGCGAACAGGACAGGGGGAAACTGTTTTTT. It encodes CASSEQDRGKLFF.